This T cell receptor beta chain was recovered during a study of radiation and T cells in renal cell carcinoma. The CDR3 contains 16 residues. V shed 1 base, J shed 2 bases, and the junction held 6 bases outside the gene matches. From germline, CDR1 is SGHNT and CDR2 YYREEE (reference sequence). The sample's time point: baseline pretreatment blood. The treatment is: 15 Gy SBRT to primary tumor, nephrectomy 4 weeks later. The protocol was immunoSEQ multiplex PCR, while the TCRdb copy is restricted to in-frame clones and leaves out a portion. The sample shows about 49,000 clones, about 83% of them seen only once.

The chain combines TRBV5-4 with TRBJ2-5; TRBD1 matches 9 bases. The sample consisted of blood, taken from a patient whose treatment included radiotherapy and nephrectomy. The clonotype was recovered from a woman in her 70s with renal cell carcinoma. CDR3 bases: TGTGCCAGCAGCTTGTGGGGGACAGGGTGGCAAGAGACCCAGTACTTC. It translates to CASSLWGTGWQETQYF.